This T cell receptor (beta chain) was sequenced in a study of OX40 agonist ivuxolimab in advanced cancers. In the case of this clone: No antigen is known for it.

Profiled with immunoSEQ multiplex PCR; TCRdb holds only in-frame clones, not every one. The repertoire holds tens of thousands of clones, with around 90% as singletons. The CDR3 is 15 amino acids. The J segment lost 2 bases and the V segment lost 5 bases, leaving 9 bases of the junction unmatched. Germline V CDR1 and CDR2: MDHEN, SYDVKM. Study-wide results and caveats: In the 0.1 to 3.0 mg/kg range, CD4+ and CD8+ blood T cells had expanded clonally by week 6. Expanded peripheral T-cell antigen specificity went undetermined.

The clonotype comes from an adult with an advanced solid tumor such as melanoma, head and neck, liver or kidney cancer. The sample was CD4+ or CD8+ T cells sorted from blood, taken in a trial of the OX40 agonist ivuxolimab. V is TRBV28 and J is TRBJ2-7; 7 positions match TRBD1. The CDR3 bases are TGTGCCAGCAGTACCGGGACAGCCAGGACCTACGAGCAGTACTTC. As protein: CASSTGTARTYEQYF.